These 28 T cell receptor beta chains were all obtained from the same sample, sequenced in a study of blood T cell repertoires in COVID-19. Method: immunoSEQ multiplex PCR; TCRdb's copy keeps in-frame clones and lacks some. The repertoire holds hundreds of thousands of clones, with about 90% as singletons. The sequenced sample was peripheral blood. Source of these receptors: a man in his fifties or sixties with COVID-19, enrolled during active disease.

V and J are TRBV7-2 and TRBJ1-4; possibly TRBD1 for D (6 bases). V was cut by 0 bases and J by 4 bases, with 9 bases left in between. The CDR3 is 15 amino acids. Germline CDR1 SGHTA, CDR2 FQGNSA. DNA of the CDR3: TGTGCCAGCAGCTTAGCCACAGGGAGTAATGAAAAACTGTTTTTT. It encodes CASSLATGSNEKLFF.

J is TRBJ2-2 and V is TRBV5-1; perhaps TRBD1 as D (6 bases). The CDR3 length is 15 residues. The germline V gene has CDR1 SGHRS and CDR2 YFSETQ. V lost 3 bases and J 2 bases, leaving 11 bases between the germline ends. The CDR3 coding sequence is TGCGCCAGCAGCTCCAGGGGAACAAACACCGGGGAGCTGTTTTTT. It codes for CASSSRGTNTGELFF.

This chain connects TRBV19 to TRBJ2-1; 10 positions match TRBD1. CDR1 is LNHDA, CDR2 SQIVND, per germline (reference sequence). The V and J ends lost 3 bases and 5 bases, in that order; junction bases with no gene match: 4. The CDR3 is 15 amino acids. The chain's CDR3 is CASSIPGQGNNEQFF. CDR3 DNA sequence: TGTGCCAGTAGTATCCCGGGACAGGGGAACAATGAGCAGTTCTTC.

This chain uses TRBV28 with TRBJ2-7, with 10 bases fitting TRBD1. Trimming at V came to 6 bases and at J to 5 bases, leaving 7 bases not matched to a gene. The CDR3 extends over 14 amino acids. CDR1 and CDR2 (germline): MDHEN, SYDVKM. The CDR3 sequence: CASSPDRGRHEQYF. The CDR3 DNA sequence: TGTGCCAGCAGCCCCGACAGGGGGCGGCACGAGCAGTACTTC. The entire variable domain, with the rest obtained from reference TRBV28 and TRBJ2-7, is as follows: DVKVTQSSRYLVKRTGEKVFLECVQDMDHENMFWYRQDPGLGLRLIYFSYDVKMKEKGDIPEGYSVSREKKERFSLILESASTNQTSMYLCASSPDRGRHEQYFGPGTRLTVT.

This clone occurred once. The J gene is TRBJ2-7, the V gene TRBV19; the D gene is possibly TRBD2 (6 bases). Trimming shortened V by 5 bases and J by 3 bases, and 17 bases separated the two germline ends. This CDR3 has 15 residues. Germline-derived CDR1 and CDR2 are LNHDA and SQIVND (reference sequence). CDR3 in amino acids: CASSGGGDALYEQYF. DNA of the CDR3: TGTGCCAGTAGTGGCGGAGGGGACGCCCTCTACGAGCAGTACTTC.

The genes are TRBV4-3 and TRBJ1-5; D remains ambiguous. The CDR3 consists of 15 residues. The germline V gene has CDR1 LGHNA and CDR2 YSLEER. Trimming stripped 0 bases from V and 5 bases from J, with 11 bases between. The CDR3: CASSQDRVAHQPQHF. CDR3 sequence (DNA): TGCGCCAGCAGCCAAGATAGGGTAGCGCATCAGCCCCAGCATTTT.

The CDR3 DNA is TGTGCCGGTCGACTAGCGGGGACCGATACGCAGTATTTT. Its translation is CAGRLAGTDTQYF. The V and J genes are TRBV11-2 and TRBJ2-3, with TRBD2 matching over 11 bases. The CDR3 runs 13 residues. The V and J ends lost 11 bases and 6 bases, in that order; junction bases with no gene match: 7. CDR1 and CDR2 (germline): SGHAT, FQNNGV. The whole variable domain, filled in from reference TRBV11-2 and TRBJ2-3, reads EAGVAQSPRYKIIEKRQSVAFWCNPISGHATLYWYQQILGQGPKLLIQFQNNGVVDDSQLPKDRFSAERLKGVDSTLKIQPAKLEDSAVYLCAGRLAGTDTQYFGPGTRLTVL.

This clone appeared a few times. Additional DNA sequences in this sample encode the identical CDR3. This chain links TRBV5-5 with TRBJ1-1; a possible D gene is TRBD1 (6 bases). The length of the CDR3 is 13 residues. Germline V gene lookup returns CDR1 SGHKS and CDR2 YYEKEE (reference sequence). With 2 bases removed from V and 3 bases from J, the gap between germline ends came to 8 bases. CDR3 nucleotide sequence: TGTGCCAGCAGCTTCCAGGGGCACACTGAAGCTTTCTTT. It specifies CASSFQGHTEAFF. Together with reference TRBV5-5 and TRBJ1-1, the CDR3 gives the full variable domain: DAGVTQSPTHLIKTRGQQVTLRCSPISGHKSVSWYQQVLGQGPQFIFQYYEKEERGRGNFPDRFSARQFPNYSSELNVNALLLGDSALYLCASSFQGHTEAFFGQGTRLTVV.

This chain links TRBV3-1 (or the pseudogene TRBV3-2) with TRBJ2-2; D perhaps matches TRBD1 (6 bases). CDR1 and CDR2 from the germline V gene are LGHDT and YNNKEL (reference sequence). V was pared by 3 bases and J by 4 bases, with 15 bases between. This CDR3 region has 16 residues. The CDR3 spells CASSHPTGSGTGELFF. The CDR3 nucleotides are TGTGCCAGCAGCCATCCGACAGGCTCAGGCACCGGGGAGCTGTTTTTT.

This clone has a single count. CDR3 in DNA: TGTGCCAGCTCACCACCGGGGCTAGCGGGGGGGCCCTATGAGCAGTTCTTC. Protein sequence: CASSPPGLAGGPYEQFF. This chain uses TRBV18 with TRBJ2-1; 12 bases match TRBD2. The CDR3 covers 17 residues. The germline CDR1 and CDR2 sequences are KGHSH and LQKENI. The V gene end was trimmed by 0 bases and the J gene end by 8 bases; junction bases not matched to a gene: 8.

This chain connects TRBV21-1 to TRBJ2-7; the D call TRBD1 from the table was never checked on the DNA. TRBV21-1 is a pseudogene. This CDR3 is built from 20 residues. CDR3 DNA: TGTGCCAGCAGCAACAAAAAACCGACAGGGGTCAAAGGTCCCGCCTACGAGCAGTACTTC. This encodes CASSNKKPTGVKGPAYEQYF.

Remarks on this clone: The identical CDR3 is also encoded by other nucleotide sequences in the sample. The chain joins TRBV18 to TRBJ1-6; 9 bases map to TRBD1. V lost 5 bases and J lost 5; bases outside the gene matches: 4. Germline lookup yields CDR1 KGHSH and CDR2 LQKENI. The CDR3 covers 15 residues. The CDR3 loop reads CASSSRTGDNSPLHF. CDR3 DNA sequence: TGTGCCAGCTCATCTAGGACAGGGGATAATTCACCCCTCCACTTT.

J is TRBJ2-5 and V is TRBV18; no clear D. Germline CDR1 and CDR2: KGHSH and LQKENI. The V end lost 6 bases, the J end lost 3 bases, and 11 bases lay between the germline ends. The CDR3 has 13 residues. CDR3 protein: CASSARFKETQYF. The CDR3 DNA reads TGTGCCAGCTCGGCCCGATTTAAAGAGACCCAGTACTTC.

This rearrangement joins TRBV24-1 to TRBJ2-1; the D is unclear. The CDR3 contains 14 residues. V was trimmed by 4 bases and J by 5 bases, leaving 11 bases between them. Looked up from germline, CDR1 is KGHDR and CDR2 is SFDVKD. The CDR3: CATSDGWANNEQFF. CDR3 nucleotides: TGTGCCACCAGTGACGGTTGGGCTAACAATGAGCAGTTCTTC.

V is TRBV9 and J is TRBJ2-5; D might be TRBD1 (5 bases). The germline V gene has CDR1 SGDLS and CDR2 YYNGEE. The CDR3 extends over 15 amino acids. Trimming stripped 0 bases from V and 4 bases from J, with 13 bases between. CDR3 DNA: TGTGCCAGCAGCGTAGCTCCCGGAAGGGGAGAGACCCAGTACTTC. Protein sequence: CASSVAPGRGETQYF.

The chain employs TRBV27 and TRBJ1-2; 9 bases agree with TRBD1. The CDR3 is 15 amino acids. V was clipped by 6 bases and J by 2 bases; unmatched bases: 7. Per the germline V gene, CDR1 is MNHEY and CDR2 is SMNVEV (reference sequence). The DNA of the CDR3 is TGTGCCAGCAGACAACAGGGGGCTCAGAACTATGGCTACACCTTC. This translates into CASRQQGAQNYGYTF.

With regard to this clone: A read error may account for a junction end that differs from germline. This chain joins TRBV7-7 and TRBJ2-3; 7 bases map to TRBD2. CDR1 and CDR2 (germline): SSHAT, FNYEAQ (reference sequence). The CDR3 runs to 14 residues. The CDR3 DNA follows: TGTGCTAGCAGCTTAGGGGACTACACAGATACGCAGTATTTT. This sequence encodes CASSLGDYTDTQYF.

About this clone itself: The sample holds other DNA sequences that translate to the same CDR3. V gene TRBV3-1 (or the pseudogene TRBV3-2) combines with J gene TRBJ1-5; D ambiguous. With 1 base removed from V and 4 bases from J, the gap between germline ends came to 5 bases. Germline V lookup: CDR1 LGHDT, CDR2 YNNKEL (reference sequence). The CDR3 has 13 amino acids. The CDR3 loop is CASSQARNQPQHF. CDR3 DNA sequence: TGTGCCAGCAGCCAAGCGCGGAATCAGCCCCAGCATTTT.

The chain uses TRBV19 and TRBJ1-4, with 7 positions matching TRBD1. Germline V CDR1 and CDR2: LNHDA, SQIVND (reference sequence). Unmatched junction bases numbered 5, after V lost 3 bases and J lost 4 bases. This CDR3 spans 15 amino acids. The CDR3 here is CASSIMDRFNEKLFF. As DNA, the CDR3 is TGTGCCAGTAGTATTATGGACAGGTTTAATGAAAAACTGTTTTTT.

The chain has TRBV19 and TRBJ1-3; TRBD1 is a possible D gene (6 bases). Germline V lookup: CDR1 LNHDA, CDR2 SQIVND (reference sequence). This CDR3 is built from 15 residues. The ends were cut back, 7 bases at V and 3 bases at J, with 16 bases in the middle. This chain's CDR3 is CASKGAGADGNTIYF. For the CDR3, the DNA is TGTGCCAGTAAAGGGGCAGGGGCGGATGGAAACACCATATATTTT.

The chain uses TRBV3-1 (or the pseudogene TRBV3-2) and TRBJ1-6, with TRBD1 as a possible D gene (5 bases). CDR1 LGHDT and CDR2 YNNKEL come from the germline V gene (reference sequence). V lost 2 bases to trimming and J lost 4 bases, with 12 bases between them. CDR3 length equals 16 residues. CDR3 nucleotides: TGTGCCAGCAGCCAATTGTCAGGGATATATAATTCACCCCTCCACTTT. This encodes CASSQLSGIYNSPLHF.

This rearrangement joins TRBV15 to TRBJ2-7; 11 nucleotides match TRBD1. Germline lookup yields CDR1 LNHNV and CDR2 YYDKDF (reference sequence). The CDR3 is 18 amino acids. Trimming at V came to 3 bases and at J to 2 bases, leaving 12 bases not matched to a gene. The CDR3 coding sequence is TGTGCCACCAGCAGCGACTTACAACCGGGACAGGGGGCCTACGAGCAGTACTTC. Its translation: CATSSDLQPGQGAYEQYF.

V is TRBV4-1 and J is TRBJ1-1, with D tentatively TRBD1 (5 bases). The CDR3 covers 15 residues. Trimming took 0 bases from V and 4 from J, leaving 12 bases between them. From germline, CDR1 is MGHRA and CDR2 YSYEKL. CDR3 nucleotide sequence: TGCGCCAGCAGCCAAGAAGGCGGGGGGGGCACTGAAGCTTTCTTT. Translating it yields CASSQEGGGGTEAFF.

This clone is a singleton in its sample. The gene calls are TRBV15 and TRBJ2-3; perhaps TRBD2 as D (6 bases). V was shortened by 0 bases and J by 2 bases, with 9 bases between the two germline ends. This CDR3 is 15 amino acids long. Germline V gives CDR1 LNHNV, CDR2 YYDKDF (reference sequence). CDR3 in DNA: TGTGCCACCAGCAGAGATAGGGGACTCACAGATACGCAGTATTTT. Translation: CATSRDRGLTDTQYF.

V is TRBV7-8 and J is TRBJ2-1; possible D gene TRBD1, 6 bases. Germline values: CDR1 SGHVS, CDR2 FQNEAQ. The CDR3 runs 14 residues. The germline V and J ends were trimmed by 5 bases and 4 bases, with 12 bases remaining between them. CDR3 nucleotides: TGTGCCAGCAGCCTCCGGGACACTTACAATGAGCAGTTCTTC. Its translation: CASSLRDTYNEQFF.

The chain links TRBV21-1 to TRBJ2-1; TRBD2 is the table's D call and was not checked against the DNA. TRBV21-1 counts as a pseudogene. The length of the CDR3 is 14 residues. This chain's CDR3 is CASSLQGGDNEQFF. CDR3 DNA: TGTGCCAGCAGCCTGCAGGGCGGGGACAATGAGCAGTTCTTC.

This CDR3 reads CASSLETGANSPLHF. The CDR3 DNA is TGCGCCAGCAGCTTAGAGACAGGGGCAAATTCACCCCTCCACTTT. The chain joins TRBV5-1 to TRBJ1-6, with 8 bases lining up with TRBD1. CDR1 is SGHRS and CDR2 is YFSETQ in the germline V gene. The V segment lost 2 bases and the J segment 7 bases; nucleotides outside the gene matches: 5. CDR3 length equals 15 residues.

J is TRBJ1-5 and V is TRBV27; TRBD1 matches 7 bases. The CDR3 has 16 residues. V dropped 5 bases and J dropped 0; count of bases not matched to a gene: 7. CDR1 is MNHEY, CDR2 SMNVEV, per germline (reference sequence). The CDR3 DNA is TGTGCCAGCAGTGCAGAGAGGGGGCCTAGCAATCAGCCCCAGCATTTT. Amino acid sequence: CASSAERGPSNQPQHF.